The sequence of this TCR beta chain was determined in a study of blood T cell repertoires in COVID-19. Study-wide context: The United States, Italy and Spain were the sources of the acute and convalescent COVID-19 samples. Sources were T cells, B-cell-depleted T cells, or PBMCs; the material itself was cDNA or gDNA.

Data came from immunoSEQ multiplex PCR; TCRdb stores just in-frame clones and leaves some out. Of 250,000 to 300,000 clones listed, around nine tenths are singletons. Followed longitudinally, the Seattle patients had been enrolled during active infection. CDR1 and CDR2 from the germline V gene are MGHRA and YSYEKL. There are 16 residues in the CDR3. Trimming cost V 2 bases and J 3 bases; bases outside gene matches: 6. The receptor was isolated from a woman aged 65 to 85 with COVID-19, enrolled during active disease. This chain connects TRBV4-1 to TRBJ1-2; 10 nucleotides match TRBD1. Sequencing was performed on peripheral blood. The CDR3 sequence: CASSQSGDRGDYGYTF. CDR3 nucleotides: TGCGCCAGCAGCCAAAGTGGGGACAGGGGAGACTATGGCTACACCTTC.